This T cell receptor (beta chain) was observed in a study of breast tumors, draining lymph nodes, adjacent tissues. General study findings and limits: Findings are consistent with lymph node origin and intratumoral expansion of most tumor T cells. Tumor TCR diversity was below lymph nodes but above nontumor tissue. Compared with basal-like, luminal-like tumors shared significantly more repertoire with nontumor tissue. Tumor T cell lymph node origin was a supported hypothesis, not proven.

CDR3 length equals 16 residues. Unmatched junction bases numbered 9, after V lost 2 bases and J lost 6 bases. Germline lookup yields CDR1 MNHNS and CDR2 SASEGT. This clonotype has a single count. The antigen is unknown. TCRdb itself ran the multiplex PCR reads through MiXCR, one entry per CDR3 protein. The data show tens of thousands of distinct CDR3 sequences, roughly 55% seen once. The sequence was obtained from a female donor with breast cancer. Some clones in this sample may be carry-over from other donors' samples. The chain uses TRBV6-1 and TRBJ2-7; 11 bases are shared with TRBD2. Specimen: breast tumor tissue. The CDR3 coding sequence is TGTGCCAGCAGTGAATGGGGACTAGCGGAGGTTACCGAGCAGTACTTC. Translating it yields CASSEWGLAEVTEQYF.